This T cell receptor (beta chain) was sequenced for a study of shared clonotypes between healthy human individuals. As for the study in general: CD4 naive and CD4 memory each took three plates per donor, while CD8 naive took two and CD8 memory one. Study results and limitations: Incompleteness in sorted-subset sequencing, despite large depth, was shown by rarefaction.

Libraries were prepared by immunoSEQ multiplex PCR; TCRdb keeps only in-frame clonotypes and omits some of them. Altogether about 2.4 million clones are present, more than 85% being singletons, with the ten largest covering 0.35% to 0.45%. With regard to this clone: Antigen: not known.

From CD4+ cells came CD45RA+ naive and CD45RA-negative memory subsets. The germline V gene has CDR1 SNHLY and CDR2 FYNNEI. This CDR3 has 13 residues. Trimming at V came to 6 bases and at J to 10 bases, leaving 6 bases not matched to a gene. Sample: naive CD4+ T cells from PBMCs. Stated subset: CD45RA+ positively selected. V gene TRBV2 combines with J gene TRBJ2-1; TRBD1 matches at 10 bases. This sequence originates from a man between 18 and 29 years old in good health. Some clones in this sample may be carry-over from other donors' samples. The CDR3 coding sequence is TGTGCCAGCAGGCGACAGGGGGCGCAAGAGCAGTTCTTC. Translated: CASRRQGAQEQFF.